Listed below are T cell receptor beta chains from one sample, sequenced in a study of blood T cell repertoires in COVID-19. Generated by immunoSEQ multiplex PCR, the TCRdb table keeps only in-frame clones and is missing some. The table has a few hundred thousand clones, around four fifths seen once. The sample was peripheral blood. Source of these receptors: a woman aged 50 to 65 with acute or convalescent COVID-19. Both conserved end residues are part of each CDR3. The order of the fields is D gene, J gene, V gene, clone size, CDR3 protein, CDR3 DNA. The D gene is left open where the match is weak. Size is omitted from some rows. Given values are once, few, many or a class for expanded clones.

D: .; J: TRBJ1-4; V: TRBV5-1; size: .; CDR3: CASSLTTPGEKLFF; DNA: TGCGCCAGCAGCTTGACTACGCCGGGTGAAAAACTGTTTTTT
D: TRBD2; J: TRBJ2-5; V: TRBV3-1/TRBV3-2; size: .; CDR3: CASSQPGSGRAQYF; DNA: TGTGCCAGCAGCCAGCCAGGTAGCGGGAGGGCCCAGTACTTC
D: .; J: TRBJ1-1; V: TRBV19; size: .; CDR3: CASRQWATEAFF; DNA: TGTGCCAGTAGACAATGGGCAACTGAAGCTTTCTTT
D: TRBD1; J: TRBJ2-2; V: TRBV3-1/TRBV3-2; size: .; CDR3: CASSPGGTGRTGELFF; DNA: TGTGCCAGCAGCCCTGGTGGGACAGGGAGGACCGGGGAGCTGTTTTTT
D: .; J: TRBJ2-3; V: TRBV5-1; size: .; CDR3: CASSLSRPDRFFSTDTQYF; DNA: TGCGCCAGCAGCTTGTCCCGACCTGACAGATTCTTTAGCACAGATACGCAGTATTTT
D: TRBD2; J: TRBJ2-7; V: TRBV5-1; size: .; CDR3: CASSPGTSDYEQYF; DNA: TGCGCCAGCAGCCCCGGGACTAGCGACTACGAGCAGTACTTC
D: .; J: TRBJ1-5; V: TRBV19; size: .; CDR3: CASKGANFQPQHF; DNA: TGTGCCAGTAAAGGGGCCAATTTTCAGCCCCAGCATTTT
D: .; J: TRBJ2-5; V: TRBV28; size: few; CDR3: CASSLAGAGRRETQYF; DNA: TGTGCCAGCAGTTTAGCGGGGGCAGGGCGACGAGAGACCCAGTACTTC
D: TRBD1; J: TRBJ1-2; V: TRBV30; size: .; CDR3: CAWSRATGRDYGYTF; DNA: TGTGCCTGGAGTCGGGCGACAGGGCGGGACTATGGCTACACCTTC
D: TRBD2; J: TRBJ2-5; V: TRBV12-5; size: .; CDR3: CASGQLAGGGETQYF; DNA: TGTGCTAGTGGTCAGCTAGCGGGAGGAGGAGAGACCCAGTACTTC
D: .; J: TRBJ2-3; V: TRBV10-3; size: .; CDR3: CAISPGGGPHTDTQYF; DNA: TGTGCCATCAGCCCTGGAGGAGGGCCGCACACAGATACGCAGTATTTT
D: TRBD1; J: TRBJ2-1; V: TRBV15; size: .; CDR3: CATSRDKGDRAANEQFF; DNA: TGTGCCACCAGCAGAGACAAAGGAGACAGGGCGGCCAATGAGCAGTTCTTC
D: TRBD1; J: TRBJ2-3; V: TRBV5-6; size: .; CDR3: CASSLAGGDTDTQYF; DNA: TGTGCCAGCAGCTTGGCAGGGGGCGATACAGATACGCAGTATTTT
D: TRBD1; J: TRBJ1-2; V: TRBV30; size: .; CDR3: CAWIGTGGGYTF; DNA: TGTGCCTGGATTGGGACAGGGGGTGGCTACACCTTC
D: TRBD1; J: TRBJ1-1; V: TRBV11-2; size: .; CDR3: CASSTHGQGGEAFF; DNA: TGTGCCAGCAGCACCCACGGACAGGGGGGAGAAGCTTTCTTT
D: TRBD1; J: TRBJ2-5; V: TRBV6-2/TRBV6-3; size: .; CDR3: CASSRDSYQETQYF; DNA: TGTGCCAGCAGCCGGGACAGCTACCAAGAGACCCAGTACTTC
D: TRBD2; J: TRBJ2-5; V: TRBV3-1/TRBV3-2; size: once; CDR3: CASSRLAGQETQYF; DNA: TGTGCCAGCAGCCGACTAGCGGGGCAAGAGACCCAGTACTTC
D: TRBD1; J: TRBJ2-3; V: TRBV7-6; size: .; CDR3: CASSFRQGAGDTQYF; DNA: TGTGCCAGCAGCTTCAGACAGGGGGCGGGGGATACGCAGTATTTT
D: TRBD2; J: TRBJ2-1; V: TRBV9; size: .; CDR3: CASSVGTSGGSDEQFF; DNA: TGTGCCAGCAGCGTAGGGACTAGCGGGGGAAGCGATGAGCAGTTCTTC
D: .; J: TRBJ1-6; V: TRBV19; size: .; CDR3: CASSIWRVDSPLHF; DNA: TGTGCCAGTAGTATTTGGAGGGTCGATTCACCCCTCCACTTT
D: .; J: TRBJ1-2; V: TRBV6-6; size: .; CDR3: CASSPNHVSGGQNYGYTF; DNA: TGTGCCAGCAGTCCAAACCACGTCTCCGGGGGGCAGAACTATGGCTACACCTTC
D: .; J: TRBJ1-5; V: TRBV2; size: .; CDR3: CASSEALGGQPQHF; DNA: TGTGCCAGCAGTGAAGCGCTTGGGGGCCAGCCCCAGCATTTT
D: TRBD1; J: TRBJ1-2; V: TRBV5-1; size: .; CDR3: CASSPWDSHGYTF; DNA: TGCGCCAGCAGCCCCTGGGACAGCCATGGCTACACCTTC
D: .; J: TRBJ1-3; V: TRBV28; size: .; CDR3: CASPYPREGGNTIYF; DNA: TGTGCCAGCCCTTACCCCAGGGAAGGTGGAAACACCATATATTTT
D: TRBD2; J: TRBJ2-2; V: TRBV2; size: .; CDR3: CASNRMIAGKTNTGELFF; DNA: TGTGCCAGCAACCGGATGATAGCGGGGAAAACCAACACCGGGGAGCTGTTTTTT
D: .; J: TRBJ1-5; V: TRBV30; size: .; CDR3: CAWSSPGSFSSNQPQHF; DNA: TGTGCCTGGAGTAGCCCGGGGTCCTTCTCTAGCAATCAGCCCCAGCATTTT
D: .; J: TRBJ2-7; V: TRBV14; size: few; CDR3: CASSQARGEQYF; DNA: TGTGCCAGCAGCCAAGCGAGAGGCGAGCAGTACTTC
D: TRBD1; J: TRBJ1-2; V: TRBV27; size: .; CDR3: CASSLYKGQENYGYTF; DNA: TGTGCCAGCAGTTTATATAAGGGACAGGAAAACTATGGCTACACCTTC
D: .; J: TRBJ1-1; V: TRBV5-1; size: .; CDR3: CASSIGGFTGDTEAFF; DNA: TGCGCCAGCAGCATTGGGGGTTTTACGGGAGACACTGAAGCTTTCTTT
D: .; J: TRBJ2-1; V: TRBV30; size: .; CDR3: CAWSEAGLTNEQFF; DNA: TGTGCCTGGAGTGAGGCGGGACTCACCAATGAGCAGTTCTTC
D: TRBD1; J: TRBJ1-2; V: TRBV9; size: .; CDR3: CASSFRQGAGGYTF; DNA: TGTGCCAGCAGCTTCCGACAGGGGGCCGGTGGCTACACCTTC
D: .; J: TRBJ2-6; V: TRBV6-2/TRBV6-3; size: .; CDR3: CASSYASGANVLTF; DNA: TGTGCCAGCAGTTATGCGTCTGGGGCCAACGTCCTGACTTTC
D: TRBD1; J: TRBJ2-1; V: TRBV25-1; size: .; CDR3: CASSDPGGGDNEQFF; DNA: TGTGCCAGCAGTGATCCAGGGGGCGGGGACAATGAGCAGTTCTTC
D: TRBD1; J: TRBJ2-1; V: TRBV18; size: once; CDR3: CASSSRQGSFF; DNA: TGTGCCAGCTCATCCCGACAGGGAAGCTTCTTC
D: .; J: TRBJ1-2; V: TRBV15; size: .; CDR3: CATSSGQNYGYTF; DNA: TGTGCCACCAGCAGTGGCCAGAACTATGGCTACACCTTC
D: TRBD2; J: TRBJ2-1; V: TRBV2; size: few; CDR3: CASSEEASGSYNEQFF; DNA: TGTGCCAGCAGTGAAGAGGCTAGCGGGAGTTACAATGAGCAGTTCTTC
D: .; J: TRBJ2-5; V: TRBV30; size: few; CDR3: CAWSVEETQYF; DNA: TGTGCCTGGAGTGTCGAGGAGACCCAGTACTTC
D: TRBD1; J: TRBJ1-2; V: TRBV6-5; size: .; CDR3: CASRPTGEVGYTF; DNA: TGTGCCAGCAGACCGACAGGGGAGGTAGGCTACACCTTC
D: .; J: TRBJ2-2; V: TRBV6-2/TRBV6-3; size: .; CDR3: CASSYPLSRMFF; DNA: TGTGCCAGCAGTTACCCCCTCTCGAGAATGTTTTTT
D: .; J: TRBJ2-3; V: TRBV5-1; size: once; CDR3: CASSLEITDTQYF; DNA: TGCGCCAGCAGCTTGGAAATAACAGATACGCAGTATTTT
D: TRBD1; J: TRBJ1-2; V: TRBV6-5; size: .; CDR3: CASIPGQGSYGYTF; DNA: TGTGCCAGCATACCGGGACAGGGGAGCTATGGCTACACCTTC
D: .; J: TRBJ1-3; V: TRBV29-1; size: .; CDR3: CSVERGRGNTIYF; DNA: TGCAGCGTTGAAAGAGGCAGAGGAAACACCATATATTTT
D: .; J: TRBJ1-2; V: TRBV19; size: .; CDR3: CASSGLAVVGYTF; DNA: TGTGCCAGTAGTGGCCTGGCCGTTGTAGGCTACACCTTC
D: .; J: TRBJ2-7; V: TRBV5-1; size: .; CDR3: CASSTPDSTYEQYF; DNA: TGCGCCAGCAGCACCCCCGACAGCACCTACGAGCAGTACTTC
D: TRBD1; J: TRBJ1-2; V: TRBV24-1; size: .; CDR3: CATNQGANYGYTF; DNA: TGTGCCACCAATCAGGGGGCTAACTATGGCTACACCTTC
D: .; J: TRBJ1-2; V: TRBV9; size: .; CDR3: CASSFGENNGYTF; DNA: TGTGCCAGCAGTTTCGGGGAAAATAATGGCTACACCTTC
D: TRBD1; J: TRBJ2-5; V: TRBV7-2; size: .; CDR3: CASSAYRGLGETQYF; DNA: TGTGCCAGCAGCGCTTACAGGGGGCTCGGGGAGACCCAGTACTTC
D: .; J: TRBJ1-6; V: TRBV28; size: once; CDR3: CASSFPPAMPSSPLHF; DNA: TGTGCCAGCAGTTTCCCGCCCGCGATGCCAAGTTCACCCCTCCACTTT
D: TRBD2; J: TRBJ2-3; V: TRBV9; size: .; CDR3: CASRREGDTQYF; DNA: TGTGCCAGCAGGCGGGAGGGAGATACGCAGTATTTT
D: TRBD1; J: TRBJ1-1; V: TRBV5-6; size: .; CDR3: CASSLLGTGYTEAFF; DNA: TGTGCCAGCAGCTTGTTAGGGACAGGGTACACTGAAGCTTTCTTT
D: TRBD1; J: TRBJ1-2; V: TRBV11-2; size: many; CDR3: CASSSIRDRGYGYTF; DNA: TGTGCCAGCAGCTCAATCCGGGACAGGGGCTATGGCTACACCTTC
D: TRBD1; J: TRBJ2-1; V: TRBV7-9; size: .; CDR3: CASSLSDRDEQFF; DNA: TGTGCCAGCAGCTTGAGTGACAGGGATGAGCAGTTCTTC
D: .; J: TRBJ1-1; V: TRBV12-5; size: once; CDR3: CASGLVSGNTEAFF; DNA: TGTGCTAGTGGTTTGGTAAGCGGGAACACTGAAGCTTTCTTT
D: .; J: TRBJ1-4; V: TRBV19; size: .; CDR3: CASSVGTLTNEKLFF; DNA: TGTGCCAGTAGTGTGGGGACTCTGACTAATGAAAAACTGTTTTTT
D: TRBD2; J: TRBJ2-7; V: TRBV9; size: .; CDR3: CASSVSISGAFYEQYF; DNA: TGTGCCAGCAGCGTCAGCATTAGCGGGGCATTTTACGAGCAGTACTTC
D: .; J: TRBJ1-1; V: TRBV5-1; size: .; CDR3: CASSLEDSMNTEAFF; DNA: TGCGCCAGCAGCTTGGAAGACTCCATGAACACTGAAGCTTTCTTT
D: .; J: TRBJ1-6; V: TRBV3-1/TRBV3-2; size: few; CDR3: CASSPLIGVGSPLHF; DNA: TGTGCCAGCAGCCCCCTCATCGGGGTGGGTTCACCCCTCCACTTT
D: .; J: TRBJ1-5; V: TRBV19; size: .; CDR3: CASNPRVGRDSNQPQHF; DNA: TGTGCCAGTAACCCTCGTGTTGGGCGAGATAGCAATCAGCCCCAGCATTTT
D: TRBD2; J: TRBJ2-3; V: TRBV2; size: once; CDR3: CASRGLAGVDTQYF; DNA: TGTGCCAGCAGGGGACTAGCGGGAGTGGATACGCAGTATTTT
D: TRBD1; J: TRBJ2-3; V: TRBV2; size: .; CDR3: CASSEIGQGTDTQYF; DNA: TGTGCCAGCAGTGAGATCGGACAGGGGACCGATACGCAGTATTTT